A selection of T cell receptor beta chains follows, all from one sample in a study of shared clonotypes between healthy human individuals. The table came from immunoSEQ multiplex PCR; TCRdb's copy has only in-frame clones and leaves some out. This table has 2 million to 2.5 million clones, just over 90% appearing once. The sample taken for sequencing was naive CD4+ T cells from PBMCs. All receptors derive from a man aged 18 to 30 in good health. Some clones in this sample may be carry-over from other donors' samples. Both conserved end residues are part of each CDR3. The order of the fields is J gene, V gene, D gene, clone size, CDR3 DNA, CDR3 protein. D genes are given only for firm matches. Clone size is shown for a subset of rows, as once, few, many or a class of expanded clone.

TRBJ1-2 | TRBV12-5 | TRBD1 | - | TGTGCTAGTGCCTCGGGACAGAGAAACTATGGCTACACCTTC | CASASGQRNYGYTF
TRBJ2-2 | TRBV11-2 | TRBD2 | - | TGTGCCAGCAGCCACCCCCGGGGTGCGGGAGTAAGCATCGGGGAGCTGTTTTTT | CASSHPRGAGVSIGELFF
TRBJ1-1 | TRBV18 | - | - | TGTGCCAGCTCACCACCGATCCGGGGGAGCGCTGAAGCTTTCTTT | CASSPPIRGSAEAFF
TRBJ2-5 | TRBV4-3 | - | - | TGCGCCAGCAGCCAAGATCGGAGACAGCAGACCCAGTACTTC | CASSQDRRQQTQYF
TRBJ2-1 | TRBV6-1 | TRBD1 | - | TGTGCCAGCAGTGCCGTAGAAATCTGGGGACAGCACTACAATGAGCAGTTCTTC | CASSAVEIWGQHYNEQFF
TRBJ2-5 | TRBV15 | - | - | TGTGCCACCAGCAGAGATCGTGCCAGTCAAGAGACCCAGTACTTC | CATSRDRASQETQYF
TRBJ2-6 | TRBV28 | - | - | TGTGCCAGCAGTTTGTCAGGTCAGGGTGGGGCCAACGTCCTGACTTTC | CASSLSGQGGANVLTF
TRBJ2-5 | TRBV5-1 | - | - | TGCGCCAGCAGCTGGGGCCGGGAGACCCAGTACTTC | CASSWGRETQYF
TRBJ2-3 | TRBV7-2 | - | - | TGTGCCAGCAGCTTAGCGCGGCAGAGCACAGATACGCAGTATTTT | CASSLARQSTDTQYF
TRBJ1-2 | TRBV27 | TRBD1 | - | TGTGCCAGCAGTTTATTTCCGGACAGGGGGAGCGATGGCTACACCTTC | CASSLFPDRGSDGYTF
TRBJ1-4 | TRBV5-4 | - | - | TGTGCCAGCAGCCCCGCGGGGGTAAATGAAAAACTGTTTTTT | CASSPAGVNEKLFF
TRBJ2-7 | TRBV23-1 | TRBD1 | once | TGCGCCAGCAGCCCCGGGACAGGGGACTTC | CASSPGTGDF